This TCR beta chain is from a study of blood T cells in healthy people across ages. Study-wide background: Per two T cells, about one barcoded beta molecule was captured through template switching. Study-wide results and caveats: As naive T cell percentage varied, TCR beta diversity correlated strongly with it. Shifts in expanded clonotypes may have been confounded by donor CMV status, which was unknown.

The length of the CDR3 is 15 residues. Trimming removed 5 bases from V and 0 bases from J, with 8 bases in between. This clonotype has more than one count but fewer than ten. Its antigen is as yet unknown. Combining a sample-barcoded 5' primer with a J-beta primer mix, a second PCR ran for about 7 to 11 cycles. Each cDNA molecule, via a template-switch adaptor with 12 random nucleotides, was tagged. TCRdb itself ran the 5' RACE reads through MiXCR, one entry per CDR3 protein. The sample carries approximately 730,000 distinct CDR3 sequences, approximately 53% recorded once. The sequencing input was blood. The chain couples TRBV12-3 or TRBV12-4 to TRBJ2-6, with unresolved D. The sequence was obtained from a man older than 75 in good health. The CDR3 protein is CASSPDPSGANVLTF. The CDR3, as DNA: TGTGCCAGCAGTCCGGACCCCTCTGGGGCCAACGTCCTGACTTTC.